The T cell receptor (beta chain) described here comes from a study of early T cells in non-severe SARS-CoV-2 infection. cDNA molecules, individually, were tagged with unique molecular identifiers. TCRdb re-analysed the 5' RACE reads in MiXCR, keeping a single row per CDR3 protein. This table has about 80,000 distinct CDR3 sequences, roughly 13% appearing once. This clonotype appeared a few times. Per germline, CDR1 SQVTM and CDR2 ANQGSEA. Trimming took 2 bases from V and 4 from J, leaving 13 bases between them. The CDR3 contains 14 residues. Material for sequencing was whole blood. The chain combines TRBV29-1 with TRBJ2-3, with D uncertain. The sequence was collected from an adult who was a healthcare worker with PCR-confirmed SARS-CoV-2 infection or an uninfected control (not recorded which). For the CDR3, the DNA is TGCAGCGTTGAATTAGGGTATGTCGCAGATACGCAGTATTTT. The encoded protein is CSVELGYVADTQYF.